The rows below give T cell receptor beta chains drawn from one sample of a study of cytomegalovirus exposure and HLA in healthy donors. TCRdb keeps only in-frame clones here, not all; method: immunoSEQ multiplex PCR. The sample shows under 100,000 clones, about three quarters of them seen only once. Sequenced input: PBMCs. The receptor source for this set is a woman aged 45-60 years in good health and CMV-seropositive. Each CDR3 is given with its conserved first and last residue. The D gene is left open where the match is weak. Where a row states a size, it is once, few, many or the class of an expanded clone; other rows omit it.

D gene,clone size,V gene,J gene,CDR3 protein,CDR3 DNA
TRBD1,few,TRBV6-5,TRBJ2-1,CASAQGTGRYNEQFF,TGTGCCAGCGCCCAAGGGACAGGGAGGTACAATGAGCAGTTCTTC
TRBD1,NA,TRBV15,TRBJ2-7,CATSRPSRDSVRQQYF,TGTGCCACCAGCAGACCGTCCCGGGACAGCGTACGCCAGCAGTACTTC
TRBD2,NA,TRBV4-2,TRBJ2-7,CASSQVASGGSYEQYF,TGTGCCAGCAGCCAAGTGGCCAGCGGGGGTTCCTACGAGCAGTACTTC
NA,few,TRBV5-5,TRBJ1-5,CASSLLTANQPQHF,TGTGCCAGCAGCTTGCTCACAGCTAATCAGCCCCAGCATTTT
TRBD1,NA,TRBV10-3,TRBJ1-2,CATGTELANYGYTF,TGTGCCACAGGGACAGAACTAGCTAACTATGGCTACACCTTC
TRBD1,NA,TRBV5-1,TRBJ1-1,CASSSGQGNTEAFF,TGCGCCAGCAGCTCGGGACAGGGGAACACTGAAGCTTTCTTT
NA,NA,TRBV29-1,TRBJ2-1,CSSVLGQGNEQFF,TGCAGCTCTGTGCTAGGGCAGGGGAATGAGCAGTTCTTC
NA,NA,TRBV19,TRBJ2-2,CASSIGLPSTANTGELFF,TGTGCCAGTAGTATAGGTCTCCCTAGCACCGCGAACACCGGGGAGCTGTTTTTT
TRBD2,NA,TRBV28,TRBJ2-3,CASGGGPGTDTQYF,TGTGCCAGCGGGGGGGGTCCGGGGACAGATACGCAGTATTTT
TRBD1,NA,TRBV28,TRBJ1-6,CASSFTGGDNSPLHF,TGTGCCAGCAGTTTCACAGGGGGCGATAATTCACCCCTCCACTTT
TRBD2,NA,TRBV5-1,TRBJ2-1,CASSLAVGLAGGGEQFF,TGCGCCAGCAGCTTGGCTGTGGGACTAGCGGGCGGGGGGGAGCAGTTCTTC
TRBD1,NA,TRBV7-9,TRBJ2-2,CASSLEPGTAYTGELFF,TGTGCCAGCAGCTTAGAGCCCGGGACAGCCTACACCGGGGAGCTGTTTTTT
NA,NA,TRBV6-6,TRBJ2-2,CASSTDRADTGELFF,TGTGCCAGCAGCACGGATAGAGCGGACACCGGGGAGCTGTTTTTT
NA,NA,TRBV20-1,TRBJ1-2,CSAGVGYGYTF,TGCAGTGCAGGGGTTGGCTATGGCTACACCTTC
TRBD1,NA,TRBV11-3,TRBJ2-3,CASSLGTGEDTQYF,TGTGCCAGCAGCTTAGGGACAGGGGAAGATACGCAGTATTTT
NA,NA,TRBV5-1,TRBJ1-1,CASSRQRGNTEAFF,TGCGCCAGCAGCCGCCAAAGGGGGAACACTGAAGCTTTCTTT
TRBD1,NA,TRBV30,TRBJ2-1,CAYETGGFGQFF,TGTGCCTATGAGACAGGGGGGTTTGGGCAGTTCTTC
NA,few,TRBV15,TRBJ1-1,CATRGARANTEAFF,TGTGCCACTCGCGGTGCGAGGGCGAACACTGAAGCTTTCTTT
NA,NA,TRBV7-3,TRBJ2-5,CASSLTQGPQETQYF,TGTGCCAGCAGCTTAACACAGGGACCACAAGAGACCCAGTACTTC
NA,NA,TRBV9,TRBJ1-5,CASSVGDINQPQHF,TGTGCCAGCAGCGTAGGGGACATAAATCAGCCCCAGCATTTT
NA,NA,TRBV27,TRBJ2-4,CASSPREHLAKNIQYF,TGTGCCAGCAGTCCCCGGGAGCATCTAGCCAAAAACATTCAGTACTTC
NA,NA,TRBV21-1,TRBJ2-7,CASSKEAGGRIEQYF,TGTGCCAGCAGCAAAGAGGCAGGGGGCCGCATCGAGCAGTACTTC
NA,NA,TRBV27,TRBJ1-2,CASSLGGGANYGYTF,TGTGCCAGCAGTTTAGGGGGGGGAGCTAACTATGGCTACACCTTC
TRBD1,NA,TRBV18,TRBJ1-3,CASSPLQGRGGRDSTGNTIYF,TGTGCCAGCTCGCCCCTTCAAGGTAGAGGGGGCCGGGACAGTACTGGAAACACCATATATTTT
TRBD2,few,TRBV7-2,TRBJ2-1,CASSLTRPSGPQFF,TGTGCCAGCAGCTTAACCCGGCCTAGCGGGCCGCAGTTCTTC
NA,NA,TRBV7-2,TRBJ1-1,CASSLDGQPNTEAFF,TGTGCCAGCAGCTTAGATGGACAACCGAACACTGAAGCTTTCTTT
NA,few,TRBV5-1,TRBJ2-2,CASSSSYDTGLNTGELFF,TGCGCCAGCAGCTCATCCTATGATACGGGACTGAACACCGGGGAGCTGTTTTTT
NA,NA,TRBV15,TRBJ1-5,CATSGPRVWDNQPQHF,TGTGCCACCAGCGGCCCCAGGGTATGGGACAATCAGCCCCAGCATTTT
TRBD2,NA,TRBV7-6,TRBJ2-5,CASRSGVLYQETQYF,TGTGCCAGCAGGAGCGGGGTTCTGTACCAAGAGACCCAGTACTTC
NA,NA,TRBV6-5,TRBJ1-4,CASRRYNEKLFF,TGTGCCAGCAGGCGGTATAATGAAAAACTGTTTTTT
TRBD2,NA,TRBV19,TRBJ2-1,CASSGTSGTNSYNEQFF,TGTGCCAGTAGTGGGACTAGCGGGACAAATTCCTACAATGAGCAGTTCTTC
TRBD2,few,TRBV10-3,TRBJ2-7,CAITMFSGSSYEQYF,TGTGCCATCACCATGTTTAGCGGGAGCTCCTACGAGCAGTACTTC
NA,NA,TRBV2,TRBJ1-5,CASRARLRAQPQHF,TGTGCCAGCAGGGCCCGACTCAGGGCACAGCCCCAGCATTTT
NA,NA,TRBV6-6,TRBJ1-2,CASSYTENYGYTF,TGTGCCAGCAGTTACACAGAGAACTATGGCTACACCTTC
NA,few,TRBV4-1,TRBJ2-2,CASSQVGGMNTGELFF,TGCGCCAGCAGCCAAGTTGGCGGGATGAACACCGGGGAGCTGTTTTTT
TRBD2,NA,TRBV5-4,TRBJ2-1,CASSRRTSGTYNEQFF,TGTGCCAGCAGCCGACGGACTAGCGGGACATACAATGAGCAGTTCTTC
TRBD1,NA,TRBV28,TRBJ1-2,CASSSFSGGGYTF,TGTGCCAGCAGTTCCTTCTCAGGGGGAGGCTACACCTTC
TRBD1,NA,TRBV27,TRBJ1-2,CASSRGPSYGYTF,TGTGCCAGCAGCAGGGGGCCTTCCTATGGCTACACCTTC
TRBD1,NA,TRBV29-1,TRBJ1-1,CSARGPNTEAFF,TGCAGCGCCAGGGGGCCGAACACTGAAGCTTTCTTT
NA,NA,TRBV4-1,TRBJ1-6,CASSPSPATSYNSPLHF,TGCGCCAGCAGCCCTTCCCCTGCCACCTCCTATAATTCGCCCCTCCACTTT
NA,NA,TRBV15,TRBJ2-7,CATSRDVFGHGSYEQYF,TGTGCCACCAGCAGAGATGTCTTTGGACATGGCTCCTACGAGCAGTACTTC
NA,NA,TRBV19,TRBJ1-4,CATKQGANEKLFF,TGTGCCACGAAACAGGGTGCTAATGAAAAACTGTTTTTT
NA,few,TRBV18,TRBJ2-2,CASSLTGTPSTGELFF,TGTGCCAGCTCACTAACCGGGACACCCTCCACCGGGGAGCTGTTTTTT
TRBD1,NA,TRBV6-6,TRBJ2-2,CASSRTGGTVGELFF,TGTGCCAGCAGTAGGACAGGGGGCACAGTCGGGGAGCTGTTTTTT
TRBD1,NA,TRBV18,TRBJ2-7,CASSTGGDEQYF,TGTGCCAGCTCGACAGGGGGTGACGAGCAGTACTTC
NA,few,TRBV9,TRBJ2-5,CASSAPPWANQETQYF,TGTGCCAGCAGCGCTCCTCCTTGGGCGAATCAAGAGACCCAGTACTTC
TRBD2,NA,TRBV29-1,TRBJ2-1,CSVTGLAGVDEQFF,TGCAGCGTGACGGGACTAGCGGGAGTGGATGAGCAGTTCTTC
TRBD1,NA,TRBV2,TRBJ1-2,CASMAGTAHGYTF,TGTGCCAGCATGGCCGGGACAGCCCATGGCTACACCTTC
NA,NA,TRBV5-6,TRBJ2-7,CASSLVQGYEQYF,TGTGCCAGCAGCTTGGTGCAGGGCTACGAGCAGTACTTC
NA,NA,TRBV6-9,TRBJ2-3,CASSPTDGGTDTQYF,TGTGCCAGCAGTCCGACGGATGGGGGGACAGATACGCAGTATTTT
TRBD2,few,TRBV4-3,TRBJ2-7,CASSHSGREDEQYF,TGCGCCAGCAGCCATAGCGGGAGAGAGGACGAGCAGTACTTC
TRBD1,NA,TRBV19,TRBJ1-5,CASSLGQGGQHF,TGTGCCAGTAGTCTAGGACAGGGTGGCCAGCATTTT